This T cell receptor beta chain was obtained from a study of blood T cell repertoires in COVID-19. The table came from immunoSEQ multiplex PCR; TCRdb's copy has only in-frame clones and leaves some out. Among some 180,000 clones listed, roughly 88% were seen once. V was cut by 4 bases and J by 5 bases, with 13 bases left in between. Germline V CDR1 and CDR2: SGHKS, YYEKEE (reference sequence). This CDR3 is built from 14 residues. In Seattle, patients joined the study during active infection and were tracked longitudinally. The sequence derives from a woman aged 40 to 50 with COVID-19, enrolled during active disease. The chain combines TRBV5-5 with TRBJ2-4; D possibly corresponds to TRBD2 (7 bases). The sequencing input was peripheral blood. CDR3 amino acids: CASSIAGAQNIQYF. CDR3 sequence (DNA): TGTGCCAGCAGCATCGCGGGGGCCCAAAACATTCAGTACTTC.